Shown below are 23 T cell receptor beta chains from a single sample sequenced in a study of T cell changes during pregnancy in multiple sclerosis. Profiling relied on immunoSEQ multiplex PCR, and the TCRdb table lists in-frame clones only, not all of them. The data contain roughly 26,000 clones, 85% to 90% of them singletons. Sequencing used CD8+ T cells from peripheral blood mononuclear cells, obtained in the second trimester of pregnancy. The source of these receptors is a female donor with multiple sclerosis, enrolled in a pregnancy study.

The chain has TRBV7-3 and TRBJ2-7; 12 bases are a match to TRBD2. The germline V gene has CDR1 SGHTA and CDR2 FQGTGA. Germline trimming cut 4 bases from V and 4 bases from J; bases unmatched to any gene: 2. This CDR3 comprises 14 residues. The CDR3 DNA sequence: TGTGCCAGCAGCTCCGGACTAGCGGGATACGAGCAGTACTTC. Translation gives CASSSGLAGYEQYF.

The gene calls are TRBV7-2 and TRBJ2-7; 12 positions match TRBD2. V lost 11 bases and J lost 4; bases outside the gene matches: 9. Germline assignment: CDR1 SGHTA and CDR2 FQGNSA. The CDR3 spans 14 residues. CDR3 sequence: CAGILLAGGYEQYF. CDR3 nucleotides: TGTGCCGGAATCCTACTAGCGGGAGGTTACGAGCAGTACTTC. The complete variable domain, with remaining parts taken from reference TRBV7-2 and TRBJ2-7, reads GAGVSQSPSNKVTEKGKDVELRCDPISGHTALYWYRQSLGQGLEFLIYFQGNSAPDKSGLPSDRFSAERTGGSVSTLTIQRTQQEDSAVYLCAGILLAGGYEQYFGPGTRLTVT.

This chain joins TRBV4-2 and TRBJ2-3, with TRBD1 matching 9 bases. The CDR3 sequence is 17 residues long. V gave up 3 bases and J gave up 2 bases; unmatched junction bases: 9. Per the germline V gene, CDR1 is LGHNA and CDR2 is YNFKEQ. CDR3 loop: CASSHIPGQGVTDTQYF. In DNA, the CDR3 is TGTGCCAGCAGCCACATTCCGGGACAGGGAGTCACAGATACGCAGTATTTT.

The V and J genes are TRBV15 and TRBJ2-7, with 7 bases fitting TRBD1. Germline trimming cut 0 bases from V and 0 bases from J; bases unmatched to any gene: 8. CDR1 and CDR2 from the germline V gene are LNHNV and YYDKDF (reference sequence). This CDR3 spans 17 amino acids. As DNA, the CDR3 is TGTGCCACCAGCAGAGATTTGTGGCCAGGGGGCTCCTACGAGCAGTACTTC. Translation: CATSRDLWPGGSYEQYF. The whole variable domain, remainder taken from reference TRBV15 and TRBJ2-7, is DAMVIQNPRYQVTQFGKPVTLSCSQTLNHNVMYWYQQKSSQAPKLLFHYYDKDFNNEADTPDNFQSRRPNTSFCFLDIRSPGLGDTAMYLCATSRDLWPGGSYEQYFGPGTRLTVT.

CDR3 amino acids: CASSTPLLAGNEQFF. CDR3 coding DNA: TGTGCCAGCAGTACTCCCTTGCTAGCGGGCAATGAGCAGTTCTTC. The chain carries TRBV11-2 and TRBJ2-1; TRBD2 matches at 8 bases. Germline CDR1 and CDR2: SGHAT and FQNNGV. V shed 6 bases, J shed 6 bases, and the junction held 10 bases outside the gene matches. This CDR3 has 15 residues.

The chain joins TRBV7-9 to TRBJ2-5, with D possibly TRBD1 on 5 matching bases. The CDR3 is 15 amino acids. Trimming removed 1 base from V and 2 bases from J, with 11 bases in between. Germline CDR1 reads SEHNR; CDR2 reads FQNEAQ (reference sequence). Here the CDR3 reads CASSLVIGAQETQYF. The DNA for the CDR3 is TGTGCCAGCAGCTTAGTGATAGGGGCTCAAGAGACCCAGTACTTC.

The J gene is TRBJ2-1, the V gene TRBV13; no firm D call. Germline lookup yields CDR1 PRHDT and CDR2 FYEKMQ (reference sequence). Between the trimmed V and J ends, which lost 0 bases and 7 bases, there was a span of 4 bases. CDR3 length equals 12 residues. The DNA of the CDR3 is TGTGCCAGCAGCTTAGGGGAGAATGAGCAGTTCTTC. As protein: CASSLGENEQFF.

This chain joins TRBV7-8 and TRBJ2-4; TRBD2 might be the D (5 bases). With 6 bases removed from V and 3 bases from J, the gap between germline ends came to 21 bases. Germline loops: CDR1 SGHVS, CDR2 FQNEAQ. This CDR3 is built from 17 residues. CDR3 sequence: CASSPTTLGVGKNIQYF. The CDR3 region has the DNA TGTGCCAGCAGTCCAACAACCTTGGGAGTCGGCAAAAACATTCAGTACTTC.

The rearrangement links TRBV5-5 to TRBJ2-7, with 8 positions matching TRBD1. Trimming at V came to 2 bases and at J to 4 bases, leaving 2 bases not matched to a gene. The germline V gene encodes CDR1 SGHKS and CDR2 YYEKEE (reference sequence). The CDR3 is 13 residues long. CDR3 nucleotides: TGTGCCAGCAGCTTAGGGACAGGATACGAGCAGTACTTC. It codes for CASSLGTGYEQYF.

The chain employs TRBV6-5 and TRBJ2-5; TRBD1 matches 8 bases. V shed 4 bases and J 1 base; nucleotides not matched to a gene: 5. CDR1 and CDR2 (germline): MNHEY, SVGAGI. The CDR3 has 15 residues. Here the CDR3 reads CASSFLTGGQETQYF. The CDR3 nucleotides are TGTGCCAGCAGTTTCTTAACAGGGGGCCAAGAGACCCAGTACTTC.

The gene calls are TRBV13 and TRBJ2-1, with TRBD1 as a possible D gene (6 bases). The ends were cut back, 5 bases at V and 1 base at J, with 12 bases in the middle. The CDR3 is made up of 15 amino acids. The germline CDR1 and CDR2 sequences are PRHDT and FYEKMQ (reference sequence). As DNA, the CDR3 is TGTGCCAGCAGCCCCCGCAGGGGATCCTACAATGAGCAGTTCTTC. Amino acid sequence: CASSPRRGSYNEQFF.

V and J are TRBV10-3 and TRBJ1-1; TRBD1 is a possible D gene (6 bases). The V gene lost 7 bases and the J gene lost 5 bases, with 8 bases spanning the gap. CDR1 is ENHRY, CDR2 SYGVKD, per germline. This CDR3 is built from 11 residues. CDR3 protein: CAITQGTEAFF. The DNA for the CDR3 is TGTGCCATCACCCAGGGGACTGAAGCTTTCTTT.

The chain is built from TRBV5-4 and TRBJ1-2, with 10 nucleotides matching TRBD1. The length of the CDR3 is 16 residues. Trimming at V came to 4 bases and at J to 5 bases, leaving 11 bases not matched to a gene. Per germline, CDR1 SGHNT and CDR2 YYREEE (reference sequence). The CDR3 protein is CASSPQLGGQGYGYTF. The CDR3 nucleotides read TGTGCCAGCAGCCCACAGCTTGGGGGACAGGGGTATGGCTACACCTTC.

V is TRBV6-6 and J is TRBJ2-2; 7 nucleotides align to TRBD1. The CDR3 covers 15 residues. Germline CDR1 MNHNY, CDR2 SVGAGI (reference sequence). The junction had 5 bases not matched to a gene; V was cut back by 2 bases and J by 5 bases. For the CDR3, the DNA is TGTGCCAGCAGTTACGGGGACAGACATACCGGGGAGCTGTTTTTT. As protein: CASSYGDRHTGELFF.

The chain has TRBV27 and TRBJ2-7, with TRBD1 as a possible D gene (5 bases). Germline values: CDR1 MNHEY, CDR2 SMNVEV (reference sequence). This CDR3 comprises 14 residues. V lost 5 bases and J 2 bases, leaving 13 bases between the germline ends. The CDR3 nucleotides are TGTGCCAGCAGTAGGGGTTGGGGTCCCTACGAGCAGTACTTC. As protein: CASSRGWGPYEQYF.

The chain is built from TRBV27 and TRBJ2-1; TRBD1 agrees at 7 bases. V gave up 3 bases and J gave up 2 bases; unmatched junction bases: 4. Germline-derived CDR1 and CDR2 are MNHEY and SMNVEV (reference sequence). CDR3 length: 15 amino acids. The chain's CDR3 is CASSLGDRPYNEQFF. CDR3 in DNA: TGTGCCAGCAGTTTGGGGGACAGACCCTACAATGAGCAGTTCTTC.

The chain links TRBV23-1 to TRBJ2-7; 10 bases are a match to TRBD1. TRBV23-1 is known as an ORF, though its function is uncertain. V shed 8 bases, J shed 1 base, and the junction held 8 bases outside the gene matches. The CDR3 is 15 residues long. The CDR3 is CASCLVGQGSYEQYF. For the CDR3, the DNA is TGCGCCAGCTGTCTAGTGGGACAGGGGTCCTACGAGCAGTACTTC.

The chain uses TRBV14 and TRBJ2-1; 13 nucleotides align to TRBD2. The CDR3 is 17 amino acids. J was trimmed by 6 bases and V by 4 bases; bases with no gene match: 9. Germline lookup yields CDR1 SGHDN and CDR2 FVKESK. CDR3 loop: CASSLPGLAGFSNEQFF. The CDR3 DNA is TGTGCCAGCAGCCTTCCGGGACTAGCGGGATTTAGCAATGAGCAGTTCTTC. Full variable domain (missing parts from reference TRBV14 and TRBJ2-1): EAGVTQFPSHSVIEKGQTVTLRCDPISGHDNLYWYRRVMGKEIKFLLHFVKESKQDESGMPNNRFLAERTGGTYSTLKVQPAELEDSGVYFCASSLPGLAGFSNEQFFGPGTRLTVL.

About this clone: This specimen includes other DNA sequences encoding the same CDR3. The V gene is TRBV28, the J gene TRBJ1-5; D is perhaps TRBD1 (5 bases). V lost 1 base to trimming and J lost 7 bases, with 8 bases between them. CDR1 MDHEN and CDR2 SYDVKM come from the germline V gene. This CDR3 contains 13 residues. CDR3 nucleotides: TGTGCCAGCAGTTTATCGGGGGGGCAGCCCCAGCATTTT. Amino acid sequence: CASSLSGGQPQHF.

This clone has more than one count but fewer than ten. The rearrangement joins TRBV10-3 to TRBJ2-1; 13 bases line up with TRBD2. From germline, CDR1 is ENHRY and CDR2 SYGVKD. The CDR3 has 15 residues. V was pared by 3 bases and J by 6 bases, with 2 bases of the junction left unmatched. CDR3 nucleotides: TGTGCCATCAGTGACTGGACTAGCGGGAGCAATGAGCAGTTCTTC. Protein: CAISDWTSGSNEQFF.

There are a few counts of this clone. This chain links TRBV9 with TRBJ2-7, with a tentative D call TRBD1 (5 bases). The germline CDR1 and CDR2 sequences are SGDLS and YYNGEE. CDR3 length: 14 amino acids. The V end lost 1 base, the J end lost 2 bases, and 10 bases lay between the germline ends. The CDR3 sequence is CASSVTAGPYEQYF. CDR3 nucleotide sequence: TGTGCCAGCAGCGTAACAGCAGGGCCCTACGAGCAGTACTTC.

The V call is TRBV4-1, the J call TRBJ1-1; D remains ambiguous. Germline V gene data show CDR1 as MGHRA and CDR2 as YSYEKL. The germline V and J ends were trimmed by 0 bases and 6 bases, with 5 bases remaining between them. This CDR3 contains 12 residues. CDR3 region: CASSQDGPEAFF. CDR3 bases: TGCGCCAGCAGCCAAGATGGGCCTGAAGCTTTCTTT.

V is TRBV5-1 and J is TRBJ2-7; tentative D call: TRBD2 (6 bases). CDR3 length equals 14 residues. V was trimmed by 2 bases and J by 3 bases, leaving 12 bases between them. Germline lookup yields CDR1 SGHRS and CDR2 YFSETQ. The CDR3, as DNA: TGCGCCAGCAGCTTTACGGCGGACTACTACGAGCAGTACTTC. Amino acids: CASSFTADYYEQYF.